The 25 T cell receptor beta chains given below trace back to one sample, sequenced in a study of blood T cell repertoires in COVID-19. Sequencing was performed with immunoSEQ multiplex PCR; in TCRdb, only in-frame clones are kept and a portion is missing. The table lists about 160,000 clones, more than 75% of them singletons. Sequencing was carried out using PBMCs or T cells enriched from blood (not recorded which). These receptors all come from a woman aged 45-59 years who had recovered from COVID-19.

This rearrangement joins TRBV3-1 (or the pseudogene TRBV3-2) to TRBJ2-2; 11 nucleotides line up with TRBD2. The CDR3 spans 17 residues. V was clipped by 2 bases and J by 0 bases; unmatched bases: 2. Germline assignment: CDR1 LGHDT and CDR2 YNNKEL (reference sequence). For the CDR3, the DNA is TGTGCCAGCAGCCAACCGGGACTAGCGGCGAACACCGGGGAGCTGTTTTTT. Encoded protein: CASSQPGLAANTGELFF.

The chain employs TRBV29-1 and TRBJ1-4; 7 nucleotides agree with TRBD1. After removal of 7 bases from V and 7 bases from J, the junction contained 6 bases not matched to a gene. The CDR3 runs to 12 residues. CDR1 is SQVTM and CDR2 is ANQGSEA in the germline V gene. The chain's CDR3 is CSGQGVGEKLFF. In DNA, the CDR3 is TGCAGCGGTCAGGGGGTGGGTGAAAAACTGTTTTTT.

V usage is TRBV29-1 and J usage is TRBJ1-4; D possibly corresponds to TRBD1 (6 bases). V was pared by 7 bases and J by 7 bases, with 16 bases between. CDR1 and CDR2 from the germline V gene are SQVTM and ANQGSEA. The CDR3 is 13 residues long. The CDR3 DNA reads TGCAGCGCCCGGTCCCGAGGGGGTGAAAAACTGTTTTTT. Translation gives CSARSRGGEKLFF.

The chain uses TRBV9 and TRBJ1-1; D possibly corresponds to TRBD1 (5 bases). CDR3 length equals 14 residues. Germline V gene lookup returns CDR1 SGDLS and CDR2 YYNGEE. Deletions cut 0 bases from V and 6 bases from J, with 12 bases between. DNA of the CDR3: TGTGCCAGCAGCGTAGGTGGGGGGGTACCTGAAGCTTTCTTT. Protein: CASSVGGGVPEAFF. The full variable domain, rest sourced from reference TRBV9 and TRBJ1-1, is DSGVTQTPKHLITATGQRVTLRCSPRSGDLSVYWYQQSLDQGLQFLIQYYNGEERAKGNILERFSAQQFPDLHSELNLSSLELGDSALYFCASSVGGGVPEAFFGQGTRLTVV.

The V gene is TRBV9, the J gene TRBJ2-1; 10 bases line up with TRBD2. The CDR3 extends over 18 amino acids. The germline CDR1 and CDR2 sequences are SGDLS and YYNGEE. The junction had 6 bases not matched to a gene; V was cut back by 0 bases and J by 0 bases. The chain's CDR3 is CASSVGLAGAISYNEQFF. In DNA form, the CDR3 reads TGTGCCAGCAGCGTAGGGCTAGCGGGGGCCATCTCCTACAATGAGCAGTTCTTC.

Of note for this clone: A read error may account for a junction end that differs from germline. The chain carries TRBV2 and TRBJ2-2, with TRBD2 as a possible D gene (7 bases). Germline V gene sequence: CDR1 SNHLY, CDR2 FYNNEI. This CDR3 is built from 15 residues. The CDR3 reads CASSDRGAKTGELFF. CDR3 in DNA: TGTGCCAGCAGTGACCGGGGGGCGAAGACCGGGGAGCTGTTTTTT.

V is TRBV11-2 and J is TRBJ2-3; 7 bases match TRBD2. Per the germline V gene, CDR1 is SGHAT and CDR2 is FQNNGV. Losses at the gene ends were 1 base for V and 2 bases for J; bases not matched to a gene: 3. The CDR3 runs 15 residues. CDR3 nucleotide sequence: TGTGCCAGCAGCTTAGCAGCGGGACCCACAGATACGCAGTATTTT. It is translated as CASSLAAGPTDTQYF.

The chain employs TRBV19 and TRBJ1-1; 7 bases map to TRBD1. This CDR3 is built from 14 residues. CDR1 and CDR2 from the germline V gene are LNHDA and SQIVND (reference sequence). V lost 8 bases, J lost 3 bases, and 9 bases stayed unmatched. CDR3 in amino acids: CASRLQGGYTEAFF. The CDR3 region has the DNA TGTGCCAGTCGTCTCCAGGGGGGATACACTGAAGCTTTCTTT.

Here the CDR3 reads CASSRDSLDSPLHF. The CDR3 DNA sequence: TGTGCCAGCAGTCGCGACAGTTTAGATTCACCCCTCCACTTT. This chain connects TRBV28 to TRBJ1-6; the D gene is possibly TRBD1 (5 bases). The germline gives CDR1 MDHEN, CDR2 SYDVKM. This CDR3 is 14 amino acids long. V was shortened by 5 bases and J by 8 bases, with 13 bases between the two germline ends. The entire variable domain, with the rest obtained from reference TRBV28 and TRBJ1-6, is as follows: DVKVTQSSRYLVKRTGEKVFLECVQDMDHENMFWYRQDPGLGLRLIYFSYDVKMKEKGDIPEGYSVSREKKERFSLILESASTNQTSMYLCASSRDSLDSPLHFGNGTRLTVT.

The gene calls are TRBV12-3 or TRBV12-4 and TRBJ1-1; D call uncertain. This CDR3 has 13 residues. Trimming pared 3 bases from V and 2 bases from J, leaving 7 bases between. The CDR3 region has the DNA TGTGCCAGCAGTTTCCTCAGTAACACTGAAGCTTTCTTT. The encoded protein is CASSFLSNTEAFF.

This clone was recorded only once. The chain has TRBV6-6 and TRBJ1-4; tentatively, D is TRBD1 (6 bases). Germline-derived CDR1 and CDR2 are MNHNY and SVGAGI (reference sequence). Trimming stripped 0 bases from V and 5 bases from J, with 10 bases between. This CDR3 region has 15 residues. As DNA, the CDR3 is TGTGCCAGCAGTTACTCAGGGGGTGTGAATGAAAAACTGTTTTTT. Encoded protein: CASSYSGGVNEKLFF.

The V gene is TRBV27, the J gene TRBJ1-2, with D possibly TRBD1 on 6 matching bases. Germline CDR1 is MNHEY and CDR2 is SMNVEV (reference sequence). The CDR3 spans 16 residues. V was cut by 3 bases and J by 4 bases, with 18 bases left in between. CDR3 DNA sequence: TGTGCCAGCAGTTTCACTTCCACAGGGTTAGGCTATGGCTACACCTTC. Protein product: CASSFTSTGLGYGYTF.

This chain joins TRBV5-1 and TRBJ2-5; 11 bases match TRBD2. J was trimmed by 4 bases and V by 3 bases; bases with no gene match: 2. Germline CDR1 is SGHRS and CDR2 is YFSETQ. The CDR3 is 14 residues long. The chain's CDR3 is CASSSSGGRETQYF. Here the CDR3 DNA reads TGCGCCAGCAGCTCTAGCGGGGGGCGAGAGACCCAGTACTTC.

The rearrangement uses TRBV19 and TRBJ2-3; TRBD1 matches 8 bases. The length of the CDR3 is 14 residues. The V gene's germline CDR1 is LNHDA and CDR2 SQIVND (reference sequence). V shed 6 bases and J 1 base; nucleotides not matched to a gene: 3. This chain's CDR3 is CASSPTGGTDTQYF. Here the CDR3 DNA reads TGTGCCAGTAGCCCGACAGGGGGCACAGATACGCAGTATTTT.

The chain links TRBV4-3 to TRBJ1-1; D gene unclear. CDR1 is LGHNA and CDR2 is YSLEER in the germline V gene. This CDR3 has 13 amino acids. Trimming stripped 4 bases from V and 4 bases from J, with 10 bases between. CDR3 sequence (DNA): TGCGCCAGCAGCCCGGTGTATTCCACTGAAGCTTTCTTT. It codes for CASSPVYSTEAFF.

The J gene is TRBJ2-7, the V gene TRBV4-3, with D possibly being TRBD2 (5 bases). Germline V gene lookup returns CDR1 LGHNA and CDR2 YSLEER. The CDR3 extends over 15 amino acids. V lost 0 bases to trimming and J lost 0 bases, with 9 bases between them. The CDR3 region has the DNA TGCGCCAGCAGCCAAGATTCGAGGGCCTCCTACGAGCAGTACTTC. Protein: CASSQDSRASYEQYF.

The chain carries TRBV27 and TRBJ1-2, with TRBD1 as a possible D gene (6 bases). Trimming removed 4 bases from V and 8 bases from J, with 29 bases in between. The CDR3 has 18 amino acids. The germline gives CDR1 MNHEY, CDR2 SMNVEV (reference sequence). The CDR3 protein is CASSSTPRRGGRGGGYTF. DNA of the CDR3: TGTGCCAGCAGTTCCACCCCCCGGAGGGGGGGCAGAGGGGGAGGCTACACCTTC.

This clone was detected only once. The chain carries TRBV19 and TRBJ2-3; 10 bases are a match to TRBD2. CDR1 and CDR2 (germline): LNHDA, SQIVND (reference sequence). This CDR3 has 16 residues. With 4 bases clipped from V and 2 bases from J, the junction kept 6 bases outside the gene matches. CDR3 sequence (DNA): TGTGCCAGTAGTAAACAAGCGGGGGGGATCACAGATACGCAGTATTTT. Amino acid sequence: CASSKQAGGITDTQYF.

The CDR3 loop is CASRAGGAETQYF. For the CDR3, the DNA is TGTGCCAGTAGGGCGGGGGGGGCGGAGACCCAGTACTTC. The rearrangement links TRBV19 to TRBJ2-5; 9 nucleotides align to TRBD2. Germline-derived CDR1 and CDR2 are LNHDA and SQIVND (reference sequence). The V segment lost 6 bases and the J segment 5 bases; nucleotides outside the gene matches: 4. This CDR3 spans 13 amino acids.

V is TRBV23-1 and J is TRBJ2-7, with 9 nucleotides matching TRBD1. TRBV23-1 is classed as an ORF, of uncertain function. There are 16 residues in the CDR3. The V gene end was trimmed by 6 bases and the J gene end by 2 bases; junction bases not matched to a gene: 11. The CDR3 region is CASSLPQGARAYEQYF. The DNA of the CDR3 is TGCGCCAGCAGCCTCCCACAGGGGGCGCGGGCCTACGAGCAGTACTTC.

The chain uses TRBV7-6 and TRBJ1-5; 8 bases agree with TRBD1. The CDR3 covers 14 residues. The germline V gene encodes CDR1 SGHVS and CDR2 FNYEAQ. V trimming: 2 bases; J trimming: 7 bases; junction bases outside the gene matches: 4. The CDR3 bases are TGTGCCAGCAGCTTAAGGCCAGGGGGCCAGCCCCAGCATTTT. Its protein is CASSLRPGGQPQHF.

The rearrangement uses TRBV5-1 and TRBJ2-3, with 7 bases matching TRBD2. The germline V gene encodes CDR1 SGHRS and CDR2 YFSETQ. CDR3 size: 14 residues. V lost 7 bases to trimming and J lost 2 bases; unmatched junction nucleotides: 7. The CDR3 reads CASGQRDFTDTQYF. The CDR3 bases are TGCGCCAGCGGCCAGCGGGATTTCACAGATACGCAGTATTTT.

The table lists this clone with a few counts. This sequence joins TRBV5-4 and TRBJ1-2; 7 bases map to TRBD1. The length of the CDR3 is 16 residues. V was pared by 4 bases and J by 0 bases, with 9 bases of the junction left unmatched. Germline values: CDR1 SGHNT, CDR2 YYREEE (reference sequence). CDR3: CASSHAGGQPNYGYTF. The DNA for the CDR3 is TGTGCCAGCAGCCACGCAGGGGGACAGCCTAACTATGGCTACACCTTC. The full variable domain, completed using reference TRBV5-4 and TRBJ1-2, is ETGVTQSPTHLIKTRGQQVTLRCSSQSGHNTVSWYQQALGQGPQFIFQYYREEENGRGNFPPRFSGLQFPNYSSELNVNALELDDSALYLCASSHAGGQPNYGYTFGSGTRLTVV.

This chain joins TRBV9 and TRBJ1-1; 11 bases match TRBD1. CDR3 length equals 16 residues. Germline CDR1 and CDR2: SGDLS and YYNGEE. Trimming at V came to 4 bases and at J to 5 bases, leaving 10 bases not matched to a gene. The CDR3 DNA reads TGTGCCAGCAGCTTAGGACAGGGGGCCGGGGGGACTGAAGCTTTCTTT. Protein sequence: CASSLGQGAGGTEAFF.

The rearrangement links TRBV2 to TRBJ2-7, with D unclear. Between the trimmed V and J ends, which lost 2 bases and 4 bases, there was a span of 3 bases. Per the germline V gene, CDR1 is SNHLY and CDR2 is FYNNEI. This CDR3 has 11 amino acids. CDR3 region: CASSEYYEQYF. The CDR3 bases are TGTGCCAGCAGTGAATATTACGAGCAGTACTTC.